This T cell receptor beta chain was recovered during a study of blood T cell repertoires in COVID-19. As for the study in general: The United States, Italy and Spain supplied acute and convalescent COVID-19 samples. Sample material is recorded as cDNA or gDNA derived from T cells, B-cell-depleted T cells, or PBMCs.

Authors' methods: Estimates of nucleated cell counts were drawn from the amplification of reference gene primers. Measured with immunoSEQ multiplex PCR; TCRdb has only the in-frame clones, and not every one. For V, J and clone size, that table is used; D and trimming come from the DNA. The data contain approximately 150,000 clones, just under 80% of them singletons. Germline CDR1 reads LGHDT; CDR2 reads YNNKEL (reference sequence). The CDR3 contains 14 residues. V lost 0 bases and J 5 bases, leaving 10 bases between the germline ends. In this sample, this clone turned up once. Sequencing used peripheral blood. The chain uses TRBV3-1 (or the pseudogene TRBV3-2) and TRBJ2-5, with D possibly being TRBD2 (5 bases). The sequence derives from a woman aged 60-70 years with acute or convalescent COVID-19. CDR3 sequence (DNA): TGTGCCAGCAGCCAAGAACTAGTCATGGAGACCCAGTACTTC. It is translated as CASSQELVMETQYF.